These 28 T cell receptor beta chains were sequenced from one sample in a study of cytomegalovirus exposure and HLA in healthy donors. The PCR made use of 60 Vbeta and 13 Jbeta primers. Measured with immunoSEQ multiplex PCR; TCRdb has only the in-frame clones, and not every one. The sample consists of approximately 220,000 clones, 75% to 80% of them appearing once. The specimen sequenced was PBMCs. Source of these receptors: a young man in good health and CMV-seronegative.

With respect to this clone: A read error may produce the germline difference seen at one junction end. The sample has other DNA sequences that encode this CDR3 too. The rearrangement links TRBV9 to TRBJ2-7, with TRBD2 matching 12 bases. The CDR3 covers 15 residues. The germline V gene has CDR1 SGDLS and CDR2 YYNGEE. In DNA form, the CDR3 reads TGTGCCAGCAGCGCCAGACTAGCGGGAGCTGGCGAGCAGTACTTT. Residues: CASSARLAGAGEQYF. The full variable domain, completed using reference TRBV9 and TRBJ2-7, is DSGVTQTPKHLITATGQRVTLRCSPRSGDLSVYWYQQSLDQGLQFLIQYYNGEERAKGNILERFSAQQFPDLHSELNLSSLELGDSALYFCASSARLAGAGEQYFGPGTRLTVT.

This chain links TRBV27 with TRBJ2-7; TRBD1 aligns across 7 bases. Per germline, CDR1 MNHEY and CDR2 SMNVEV (reference sequence). The length of the CDR3 is 14 residues. The J segment lost 1 base and the V segment lost 8 bases, leaving 8 bases of the junction unmatched. This chain's CDR3 is CASAETGKSYEQYF. The DNA of the CDR3 is TGTGCCAGCGCTGAGACAGGGAAGTCCTACGAGCAGTACTTC.

This chain joins TRBV19 and TRBJ1-5, with a weak D call TRBD1 (6 bases). The V gene lost 8 bases and the J gene lost 7 bases, with 24 bases spanning the gap. The CDR3 runs 16 residues. Germline CDR1 and CDR2: LNHDA and SQIVND (reference sequence). The CDR3 loop reads CASGNREGWTGQPQHF. CDR3 nucleotides: TGTGCCAGTGGGAACAGGGAGGGCTGGACCGGCCAGCCCCAGCATTTT.

This clone was seen a handful of times. V is TRBV30 and J is TRBJ2-7; 8 positions agree with TRBD2. This CDR3 region has 13 residues. The germline CDR1 and CDR2 sequences are GTSNPN and SVGIG (reference sequence). V lost 2 bases to trimming and J lost 6 bases; unmatched junction nucleotides: 6. The CDR3 coding sequence is TGTGCCTGGAGTACACGGGAGGGGAGCGAGCAGTACTTC. It codes for CAWSTREGSEQYF.

V usage is TRBV5-3 and J usage is TRBJ1-5; tentatively, D is TRBD1 (6 bases). TRBV5-3 is assigned to the ORF class and has an uncertain function. The V end was cut by 0 bases, the J end by 3 bases, with 16 bases between. The CDR3 consists of 17 residues. The CDR3 sequence is CARSLAGQKKSNQPQHF. The CDR3 DNA follows: TGTGCCAGAAGCTTGGCCGGACAGAAGAAATCCAATCAGCCCCAGCATTTT.

The chain links TRBV7-8 to TRBJ1-1; weak D call: TRBD1 (6 bases). The germline V and J ends were trimmed by 0 bases and 3 bases, with 11 bases remaining between them. In germline, CDR1 is SGHVS, CDR2 FQNEAQ. This CDR3 region has 15 residues. CDR3: CASSLAGALDTEAFF. The CDR3 region has the DNA TGTGCCAGCAGCTTAGCGGGGGCTCTGGACACTGAAGCTTTCTTT.

The V gene is TRBV7-8, the J gene TRBJ1-3; tentative D call: TRBD1 (5 bases). This CDR3 contains 15 residues. The germline CDR1 and CDR2 sequences are SGHVS and FQNEAQ. The V gene lost 5 bases and the J gene lost 4 bases, with 15 bases spanning the gap. CDR3 coding DNA: TGTGCCAGCAGCGGGGGAGCGGCGGGGGGAAACACCATATATTTT. This codes for CASSGGAAGGNTIYF.

This chain joins TRBV7-8 and TRBJ2-5; 7 bases line up with TRBD1. The J call may be mistaken, given a closer DNA end match to TRBJ2-7. This CDR3 comprises 15 residues. Germline V gives CDR1 SGHVS, CDR2 FQNEAQ. The DNA of the CDR3 is TGTGCCAGCAGCCTTACAGGGGTAAGCTTCTCCGAGCAGTACTTC. It translates to CASSLTGVSFSEQYF.

The V call is TRBV5-4, the J call TRBJ2-7; 8 nucleotides agree with TRBD2. The V gene's germline CDR1 is SGHNT and CDR2 YYREEE (reference sequence). V trimming: 1 base; J trimming: 5 bases; junction bases outside the gene matches: 8. The CDR3 sequence is 15 residues long. The CDR3 loop is CASSLFQRESNEQYF. The CDR3 region has the DNA TGTGCCAGCAGCTTGTTTCAGCGGGAGTCCAACGAGCAGTACTTC.

This clone came up once. This CDR3 reads CASSFIAQGAPSYEQYF. The CDR3 nucleotides read TGTGCCAGCAGTTTTATTGCACAGGGGGCCCCATCCTACGAGCAGTACTTC. V gene TRBV11-2 combines with J gene TRBJ2-7; 9 bases fit TRBD1. Trimming cost V 6 bases and J 1 base; bases outside gene matches: 13. Germline loops: CDR1 SGHAT, CDR2 FQNNGV. The CDR3 is 17 residues long.

J is TRBJ1-1 and V is TRBV10-3; maybe TRBD1 (6 bases). CDR1 is ENHRY and CDR2 is SYGVKD in the germline V gene. The CDR3 contains 14 residues. V was trimmed by 2 bases and J by 1 base, leaving 8 bases between them. The CDR3 sequence: CAISETDRNTEAFF. The CDR3 DNA sequence: TGTGCCATCAGTGAGACGGACAGGAACACTGAAGCTTTCTTT.

The chain uses TRBV7-9 and TRBJ1-2; 9 bases fit TRBD1. The V gene's germline CDR1 is SEHNR and CDR2 FQNEAQ (reference sequence). The V gene end was trimmed by 5 bases and the J gene end by 2 bases; junction bases not matched to a gene: 6. CDR3 size: 15 residues. The DNA of the CDR3 is TGTGCCAGCAGCCCAGCGGGACAGGGCAACTATGGCTACACCTTC. Protein sequence: CASSPAGQGNYGYTF.

This clone was recorded many times. The rearrangement links TRBV27 to TRBJ2-1; 8 bases line up with TRBD2. Germline lookup yields CDR1 MNHEY and CDR2 SMNVEV (reference sequence). This CDR3 is 15 amino acids long. With 4 bases clipped from V and 0 bases from J, the junction kept 2 bases outside the gene matches. As DNA, the CDR3 is TGTGCCAGCAGTTCCGGGACTAGCTCCTACAATGAGCAGTTCTTC. This encodes CASSSGTSSYNEQFF.

This sequence joins TRBV28 and TRBJ2-7, with a tentative D call TRBD1 (5 bases). Between the trimmed V and J ends, which lost 6 bases and 2 bases, there was a span of 35 bases. CDR3 length: 21 amino acids. Germline CDR1 reads MDHEN; CDR2 reads SYDVKM. The chain's CDR3 is CASSHNRAPGVRARATYEQYF. CDR3 in DNA: TGTGCCAGCAGCCATAATAGGGCCCCGGGTGTCCGGGCCAGGGCAACCTACGAGCAGTACTTC.

V usage is TRBV15 and J usage is TRBJ2-3, with 7 bases matching TRBD2. Germline V gene data show CDR1 as LNHNV and CDR2 as YYDKDF (reference sequence). After removal of 6 bases from V and 2 bases from J, the junction contained 11 bases not matched to a gene. This CDR3 has 16 amino acids. CDR3 loop: CATRRLASGYTDTQYF. Written as DNA, the CDR3 is TGTGCCACCAGGAGACTAGCCTCGGGCTACACAGATACGCAGTATTTT.

The chain carries TRBV15 and TRBJ1-4, with 9 bases that match TRBD1. The CDR3 runs to 16 residues. CDR1 is LNHNV, CDR2 YYDKDF, per germline (reference sequence). V gave up 5 bases and J gave up 2 bases; unmatched junction bases: 6. The CDR3 coding sequence is TGTGCCACCAGCCGAGGGGACAGGGCGACTAATGAAAAACTGTTTTTT. Translating gives CATSRGDRATNEKLFF. The variable domain in full, completed from reference TRBV15 and TRBJ1-4, reads DAMVIQNPRYQVTQFGKPVTLSCSQTLNHNVMYWYQQKSSQAPKLLFHYYDKDFNNEADTPDNFQSRRPNTSFCFLDIRSPGLGDTAMYLCATSRGDRATNEKLFFGSGTQLSVL.

Comment on this clone: In this CDR3 the conserved last residue, phenylalanine or tryptophan, is missing, so a read error is likely. The chain combines TRBV11-3 with TRBJ2-7; TRBD1 agrees at 9 bases. This CDR3 has 16 amino acids. Losses at the gene ends were 0 bases for V and 3 bases for J; bases not matched to a gene: 6. Germline V gives CDR1 SGHNT, CDR2 YENEEA. The CDR3 nucleotides are TGTGCCAGCAGCTTAGATGGGACAGGGTCTTACTACGAGCAGTACCTC. Translating gives CASSLDGTGSYYEQYL.

The chain combines TRBV7-3 with TRBJ2-5; tentatively, D is TRBD2 (5 bases). V lost 1 base, J lost 2 bases, and 8 bases lay in between. From germline, CDR1 is SGHTA and CDR2 FQGTGA. This CDR3 is 14 amino acids long. The CDR3 is CASSLMGEQETQYF. As DNA, the CDR3 is TGTGCCAGCAGCTTAATGGGAGAACAAGAGACCCAGTACTTC.

CDR3 amino acids: CSAVGTNGPEQYF. The CDR3 nucleotides are TGCAGCGCCGTCGGGACTAATGGACCCGAGCAGTACTTC. The V and J genes are TRBV29-1 and TRBJ2-7; 7 bases match TRBD2. The CDR3 has 13 amino acids. Germline V CDR1 and CDR2: SQVTM, ANQGSEA. Trimming at V came to 7 bases and at J to 6 bases, leaving 12 bases not matched to a gene.

The chain combines TRBV12-5 with TRBJ2-7, with D hard to call. This CDR3 region has 14 residues. Germline lookup yields CDR1 LGHNT and CDR2 FRNRAP. Between the trimmed V and J ends, which lost 7 bases and 2 bases, there was a span of 15 bases. Here the CDR3 reads CASALSSPPYEQYF. CDR3 coding DNA: TGTGCTAGTGCCCTCTCGAGTCCGCCCTACGAGCAGTACTTC. Using reference TRBV12-5 and TRBJ2-7 for the parts outside the CDR3, the full variable domain is DARVTQTPRHKVTEMGQEVTMRCQPILGHNTVFWYRQTMMQGLELLAYFRNRAPLDDSGMPKDRFSAEMPDATLATLKIQPSEPRDSAVYFCASALSSPPYEQYFGPGTRLTVT.

This chain links TRBV30 with TRBJ1-5; D is undetermined. The V end lost 5 bases, the J end lost 3 bases, and 11 bases lay between the germline ends. This CDR3 is 13 amino acids long. Germline V CDR1 and CDR2: GTSNPN, SVGIG (reference sequence). The chain's CDR3 is CAWGEADNQPQHF. The CDR3, as DNA: TGTGCCTGGGGGGAGGCCGACAATCAGCCCCAGCATTTT.

This chain links TRBV11-2 with TRBJ2-3, with TRBD2 matching 11 bases. Germline V gene sequence: CDR1 SGHAT, CDR2 FQNNGV. The V segment lost 8 bases and the J segment 2 bases; nucleotides outside the gene matches: 3. The CDR3 sequence is 14 residues long. Here the CDR3 DNA reads TGTGCCAGCGGGACTAGCGGCCTCACAGATACGCAGTATTTT. Translating gives CASGTSGLTDTQYF.

The chain combines TRBV2 with TRBJ1-1; 9 bases line up with TRBD1. The junction had 6 bases not matched to a gene; V was cut back by 10 bases and J by 6 bases. The germline gives CDR1 SNHLY, CDR2 FYNNEI. CDR3 length: 12 residues. In DNA form, the CDR3 reads TGTGCCAAGGGACAGGGAATCGCTGAAGCTTTCTTT. Translated: CAKGQGIAEAFF.

V and J are TRBV13 and TRBJ2-2, with 14 bases aligning to TRBD2. Trimming at V came to 6 bases and at J to 0 bases, leaving 3 bases not matched to a gene. CDR1 is PRHDT and CDR2 is FYEKMQ in the germline V gene (reference sequence). The CDR3 extends over 17 amino acids. In nucleotides, the CDR3 is TGTGCCAGCAGGGGACTAGCGGGAGCACCGAACACCGGGGAGCTGTTTTTT. Its translation is CASRGLAGAPNTGELFF.

The genes are TRBV30 and TRBJ1-2, with 8 bases fitting TRBD1. The CDR3 extends over 14 amino acids. J lost 2 bases, V lost 3 bases, and 5 bases had no gene match. CDR1 and CDR2 (germline): GTSNPN, SVGIG (reference sequence). The chain's CDR3 is CAWRGQGANYGYTF. For the CDR3, the DNA is TGTGCCTGGAGGGGGCAGGGGGCCAACTATGGCTACACCTTC.

The rearrangement joins TRBV12-2 to TRBJ1-4; the D segment call TRBD1 is taken from the table without a DNA check. TRBV12-2 is a documented pseudogene. CDR3 length equals 15 residues. CDR3 DNA: TGTGCAAGTCGCGATGACAGGGATTTCGATGAAAAACTGTTTTTT. This codes for CASRDDRDFDEKLFF.

V is TRBV4-3 and J is TRBJ2-5, with TRBD2 identical over 10 bases. With 3 bases clipped from V and 2 bases from J, the junction kept 12 bases outside the gene matches. Germline CDR1 reads LGHNA; CDR2 reads YSLEER. The CDR3 length is 18 residues. The CDR3 here is CASSQGVLGLAEQETQYF. In DNA form, the CDR3 reads TGCGCCAGCAGCCAGGGGGTACTCGGACTAGCGGAACAAGAGACCCAGTACTTC.

The chain combines TRBV4-2 with TRBJ1-3; 7 bases match TRBD1. The V gene end was trimmed by 1 base and the J gene end by 0 bases; junction bases not matched to a gene: 3. This CDR3 region has 16 residues. Germline V gives CDR1 LGHNA, CDR2 YNFKEQ. The CDR3 DNA reads TGTGCCAGCAGCCAAGTAAACAGGGGCTCTGGAAACACCATATATTTT. Its protein product is CASSQVNRGSGNTIYF.